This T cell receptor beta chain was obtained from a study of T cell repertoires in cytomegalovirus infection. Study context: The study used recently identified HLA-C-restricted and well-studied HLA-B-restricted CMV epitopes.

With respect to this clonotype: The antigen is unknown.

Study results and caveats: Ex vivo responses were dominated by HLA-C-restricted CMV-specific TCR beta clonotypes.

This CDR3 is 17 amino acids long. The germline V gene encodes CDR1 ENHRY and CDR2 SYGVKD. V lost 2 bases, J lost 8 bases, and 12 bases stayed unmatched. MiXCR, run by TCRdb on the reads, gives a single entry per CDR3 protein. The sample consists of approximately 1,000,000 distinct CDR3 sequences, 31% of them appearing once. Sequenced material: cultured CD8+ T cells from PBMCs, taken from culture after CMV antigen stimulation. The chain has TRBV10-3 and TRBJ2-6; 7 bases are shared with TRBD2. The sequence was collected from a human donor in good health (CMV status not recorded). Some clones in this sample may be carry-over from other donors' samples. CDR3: CAISEKGLESRTNVLTF. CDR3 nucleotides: TGTGCCATCAGTGAGAAAGGACTAGAATCTCGGACCAACGTCCTGACTTTC.